These 24 T cell receptor beta chains came from one sample sequenced in a study of T cells in Graves' hyperthyroidism and ophthalmopathy. It was RNA transcripts that yielded the amplified TCR beta CDR3 regions. TCR CDR3 regions were first amplified by RT-PCR with HTBI primers. A single record per CDR3 protein comes from TCRdb applying MiXCR to the multiplex PCR reads. This sample yields 400,000 to 600,000 distinct CDR3 sequences, of which about a fifth are seen a single time; approximately 26% belongs to the top ten. Sequencing used blood. The source of these receptors is a man aged 18 to 29 with Graves' hyperthyroidism.

This clonotype was picked up many times. This chain uses TRBV5-1 with TRBJ2-2; D gene ambiguous. Germline values: CDR1 SGHRS, CDR2 YFSETQ. V was trimmed by 3 bases and J by 5 bases, leaving 8 bases between them. The CDR3 consists of 13 residues. The CDR3 DNA is TGCGCCAGCAGCTCAACGGTTACCGGGGAGCTGTTTTTT. Amino acids: CASSSTVTGELFF.

This clonotype was detected many times. V and J are TRBV6-5 and TRBJ1-5, with D tentatively TRBD1 (6 bases). Germline-derived CDR1 and CDR2 are MNHEY and SVGAGI. V was trimmed by 5 bases and J by 1 base, leaving 12 bases between them. The CDR3 contains 15 residues. This chain's CDR3 is CASSRTALSNQPQHF. DNA of the CDR3: TGTGCCAGCAGTCGGACAGCCCTAAGCAATCAGCCCCAGCATTTT.

This clonotype appeared many times. The rearrangement links TRBV12-3 or TRBV12-4 to TRBJ2-7; 7 bases are a match to TRBD2. V lost 3 bases and J lost 2; bases outside the gene matches: 4. This CDR3 comprises 14 residues. The CDR3 region is CASSFTAGPYEQYF. CDR3 in DNA: TGTGCCAGCAGTTTCACAGCGGGGCCCTACGAGCAGTACTTC.

This clonotype appeared many times. The gene calls are TRBV7-2 and TRBJ1-5; D call uncertain. V lost 6 bases and J 4 bases, leaving 13 bases between the germline ends. The CDR3 spans 14 residues. Germline V CDR1 and CDR2: SGHTA, FQGNSA. The CDR3 here is CASSKDQTNQPQHF. CDR3 bases: TGTGCCAGCAGTAAGGATCAGACAAATCAGCCCCAGCATTTT.

The J gene is TRBJ2-5, the V gene TRBV6-1; tentative D call: TRBD1 (6 bases). The CDR3 sequence is 11 residues long. The germline gives CDR1 MNHNS, CDR2 SASEGT. The V end lost 5 bases, the J end lost 9 bases, and 10 bases lay between the germline ends. The CDR3 DNA reads TGTGCCAGCAGTAGACAGGAGTCCCAGTACTTC. This gives the protein CASSRQESQYF.

The CDR3 region is CASSHDRGHTGELFF. The CDR3 nucleotides are TGTGCCAGCAGCCATGACAGGGGGCATACCGGGGAGCTGTTTTTT. This sequence joins TRBV9 and TRBJ2-2, with 10 bases that match TRBD1. CDR1 is SGDLS and CDR2 is YYNGEE in the germline V gene. The V and J ends lost 4 bases and 5 bases, in that order; junction bases with no gene match: 5. CDR3 length: 15 residues.

The V and J genes are TRBV7-2 and TRBJ1-2; D is possibly TRBD1 (5 bases). Germline CDR1 and CDR2: SGHTA and FQGNSA. V lost 0 bases and J lost 3, with 11 bases in between. The CDR3 consists of 15 residues. The chain's CDR3 is CASSLAQGYYYGYTF. The DNA for the CDR3 is TGTGCCAGCAGCTTAGCGCAGGGTTACTACTATGGCTACACCTTC.

On this clonotype itself: A much larger clone differs by one base, so this may be a read error. This CDR3 is missing its conserved last phenylalanine or tryptophan, likely due to a read error. V usage is TRBV30 and J usage is TRBJ1-1; no clear D. CDR1 and CDR2 from the germline V gene are GTSNPN and SVGIG (reference sequence). This CDR3 spans 12 amino acids. Trimming removed 3 bases from V and 10 bases from J, with 15 bases in between. The DNA of the CDR3 is TGTGCCTGGAGAACCACACGCTATGGAGCTTTCTAT. Amino acids: CAWRTTRYGAFY.

This clonotype occurred many times. CDR3 nucleotide sequence: TGTGCCAGCAGTCCCTCCCTGGGGCCCCAGCATTTT. The encoded protein is CASSPSLGPQHF. The chain uses TRBV12-3 or TRBV12-4 and TRBJ1-5; D unclear. CDR3 length: 12 residues. V was pared by 5 bases and J by 9 bases, with 11 bases between.

This clonotype was recorded a few times. This sequence joins TRBV28 and TRBJ2-5; the match to TRBD1 covers 9 bases. Germline trimming cut 5 bases from V and 5 bases from J; bases unmatched to any gene: 6. CDR1 is MDHEN and CDR2 is SYDVKM in the germline V gene. The CDR3 length is 14 residues. CDR3 region: CASSVPGTGETQYF. CDR3 nucleotides: TGTGCCAGCAGTGTACCCGGGACAGGGGAGACCCAGTACTTC.

The J gene is TRBJ2-2, the V gene TRBV12-3 or TRBV12-4; D is uncertain. The CDR3 loop spans 14 amino acids. Trimming removed 1 base from V and 3 bases from J, with 6 bases in between. DNA of the CDR3: TGTGCCAGCAGTTTAGAGAGGCACACCGGGGAGCTGTTTTTT. Translated, it gives CASSLERHTGELFF.

The genes are TRBV12-3 or TRBV12-4 and TRBJ1-5; a possible D gene is TRBD1 (5 bases). The CDR3 is 16 residues long. V was trimmed by 1 base and J by 0 bases, leaving 10 bases between them. This CDR3 is CASSLGTRDSNQPQHF. In nucleotides, the CDR3 is TGTGCCAGCAGTTTAGGGACACGGGATAGCAATCAGCCCCAGCATTTT.

Comment on this clonotype: No conserved phenylalanine or tryptophan is present at the end of the CDR3, so a read error is the likely explanation. The chain is built from TRBV28 and TRBJ1-1; 7 bases fit TRBD1. V shed 4 bases, J shed 3 bases, and the junction held 8 bases outside the gene matches. Germline V gives CDR1 MDHEN, CDR2 SYDVKM. The CDR3 length is 15 residues. The CDR3 region is CASSSYRGWDTEAFS. In DNA form, the CDR3 reads TGTGCCAGCAGTTCTTACAGGGGTTGGGACACTGAAGCTTTCTCT.

This clonotype was found many times. The V gene is TRBV19, the J gene TRBJ1-1; no definite D call. Germline values: CDR1 LNHDA, CDR2 SQIVND (reference sequence). The CDR3 loop spans 13 amino acids. Trimming removed 3 bases from V and 5 bases from J, with 10 bases in between. The CDR3 nucleotides read TGTGCCAGTAGTATCGCCCCTAAGACTGAAGCTTTCTTT. Protein product: CASSIAPKTEAFF. Together with reference TRBV19 and TRBJ1-1, the CDR3 gives the full variable domain: DGGITQSPKYLFRKEGQNVTLSCEQNLNHDAMYWYRQDPGQGLRLIYYSQIVNDFQKGDIAEGYSVSREKKESFPLTVTSAQKNPTAFYLCASSIAPKTEAFFGQGTRLTVV.

The chain has TRBV29-1 and TRBJ1-1; D is unresolved. The CDR3 is made up of 12 amino acids. The V end was cut by 4 bases, the J end by 7 bases, with 13 bases between. CDR1 SQVTM and CDR2 ANQGSEA come from the germline V gene. The CDR3 nucleotides read TGCAGCGTTGTAGTTGGGCAGCGTGAAGCTTTCTTT. Its protein product is CSVVVGQREAFF.

This clonotype was seen at least ten times. This chain links TRBV5-1 with TRBJ1-5, with TRBD1 matching 9 bases. Per the germline V gene, CDR1 is SGHRS and CDR2 is YFSETQ. J was trimmed by 9 bases and V by 4 bases; bases with no gene match: 8. This CDR3 contains 14 residues. CDR3 sequence (DNA): TGCGCCAGCAGCCCGGGACAGGGTACTTCGCCCCAGCATTTT. As protein: CASSPGQGTSPQHF.

The chain carries TRBV29-1 and TRBJ1-2; D perhaps matches TRBD1 (5 bases). The V gene lost 7 bases and the J gene lost 4 bases, with 22 bases spanning the gap. This CDR3 region has 15 residues. Germline V gene data show CDR1 as SQVTM and CDR2 as ANQGSEA. The CDR3 DNA is TGCAGCGGCCCCCAGGGTCCACTTATACTCTATGGCTACACCTTC. Its translation is CSGPQGPLILYGYTF.

This clonotype showed up many times. The chain is built from TRBV12-3 or TRBV12-4 and TRBJ1-5, with no clear D. CDR3 length: 15 amino acids. Deletions cut 6 bases from V and 0 bases from J, with 12 bases between. CDR3 bases: TGTGCCAGCAGCTCCTTGGGAGATAGCAATCAGCCCCAGCATTTT. Translating it yields CASSSLGDSNQPQHF.

The gene calls are TRBV6-2 or TRBV6-3 and TRBJ1-1; the D gene is possibly TRBD1 (5 bases). The CDR3 loop spans 12 amino acids. Trimming pared 5 bases from V and 7 bases from J, leaving 11 bases between. Germline lookup yields CDR1 MNHEY and CDR2 SVGEGT. The CDR3 sequence is CASSGTVIEAFF. CDR3 nucleotide sequence: TGTGCCAGCAGTGGGACGGTAATTGAAGCTTTCTTT.

The chain is built from TRBV18 and TRBJ2-7, with 7 positions matching TRBD1. CDR1 and CDR2 from the germline V gene are KGHSH and LQKENI. This CDR3 contains 15 residues. With 10 bases clipped from V and 0 bases from J, the junction kept 12 bases outside the gene matches. The CDR3 DNA reads TGTGCCACCCCCCCTGACAGGGCTTTCTCCTACGAGCAGTACTTC. It encodes CATPPDRAFSYEQYF.

The table lists this clonotype with many counts. CDR3 residues: CSARDGTSSQETQYF. DNA of the CDR3: TGCAGTGCTAGAGACGGGACTAGCTCCCAAGAGACCCAGTACTTC. The chain employs TRBV20-1 and TRBJ2-5; 9 bases agree with TRBD2. Unmatched junction bases numbered 3, after V lost 0 bases and J lost 1 base. CDR1 is DFQATT and CDR2 is SNEGSKA in the germline V gene (reference sequence). The CDR3 loop spans 15 amino acids.

This chain connects TRBV29-1 to TRBJ1-2; D might be TRBD1 (6 bases). The CDR3 is made up of 15 amino acids. Germline assignment: CDR1 SQVTM and CDR2 ANQGSEA. V lost 4 bases to trimming and J lost 4 bases, with 19 bases between them. The CDR3 loop is CSVVGGDGFFYGYTF. The CDR3 DNA follows: TGCAGCGTTGTGGGGGGCGATGGATTTTTCTATGGCTACACCTTC.

This clonotype occurred many times. This chain joins TRBV13 and TRBJ1-1, with D unclear. The CDR3 sequence is 13 residues long. Germline lookup yields CDR1 PRHDT and CDR2 FYEKMQ (reference sequence). Trimming stripped 3 bases from V and 0 bases from J, with 5 bases between. CDR3: CASSFTLNTEAFF. CDR3 bases: TGTGCCAGCAGCTTTACACTGAACACTGAAGCTTTCTTT.

This rearrangement joins TRBV27 to TRBJ2-7; D ambiguous. V dropped 5 bases and J dropped 3 bases, with 11 bases sitting between them. The CDR3 runs to 13 residues. Germline lookup yields CDR1 MNHEY and CDR2 SMNVEV (reference sequence). For the CDR3, the DNA is TGTGCCAGCAGTCGAAGGACCGGCTACGAGCAGTACTTC. Amino acids: CASSRRTGYEQYF.